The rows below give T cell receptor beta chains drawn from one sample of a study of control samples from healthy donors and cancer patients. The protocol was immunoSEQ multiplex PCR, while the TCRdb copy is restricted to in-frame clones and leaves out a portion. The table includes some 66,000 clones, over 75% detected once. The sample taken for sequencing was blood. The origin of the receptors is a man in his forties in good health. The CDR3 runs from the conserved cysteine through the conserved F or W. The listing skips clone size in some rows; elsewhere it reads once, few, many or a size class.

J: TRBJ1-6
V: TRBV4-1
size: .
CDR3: CASSQDQGQGNSPLHF

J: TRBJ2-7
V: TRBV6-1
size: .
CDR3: CASSERQTSGYEQYF

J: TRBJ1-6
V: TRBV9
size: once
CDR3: CASSTRADSPLHF

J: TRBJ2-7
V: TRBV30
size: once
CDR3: CAWSAGSLREQYF

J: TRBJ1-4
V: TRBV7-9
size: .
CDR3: CASSSPWTGETEKLFF

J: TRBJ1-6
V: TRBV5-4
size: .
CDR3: CASSLNWGDNSPLHF

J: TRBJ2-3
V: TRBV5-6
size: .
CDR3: CASSLTSVPDTQYF

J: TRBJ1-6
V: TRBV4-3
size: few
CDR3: CASSQDYRYNSPLHF

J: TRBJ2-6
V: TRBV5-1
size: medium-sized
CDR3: CASSLRAGTGANVLTF

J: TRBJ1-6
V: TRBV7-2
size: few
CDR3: CASSLGRTGYNSPLHF

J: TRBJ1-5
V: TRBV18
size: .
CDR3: CASSSGAWGNQPQHF

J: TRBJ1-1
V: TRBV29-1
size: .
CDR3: CSVEVLGTKNTEAFF

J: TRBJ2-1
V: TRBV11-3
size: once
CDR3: CASSFTGIREQFF

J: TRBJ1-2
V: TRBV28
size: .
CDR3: CASSLKSPGQSGGYTF

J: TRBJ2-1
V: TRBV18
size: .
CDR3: CASSPGLDYNEQFF

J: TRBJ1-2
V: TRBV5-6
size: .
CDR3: CASSLDRLYGYTF

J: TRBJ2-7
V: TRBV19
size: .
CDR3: CASSIGRPYEQYF

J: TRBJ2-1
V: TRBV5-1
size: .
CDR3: CASSLLGGLYNEQFF

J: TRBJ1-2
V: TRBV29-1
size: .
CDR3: CSFSGGNYGYTF

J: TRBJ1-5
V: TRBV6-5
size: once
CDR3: CASSYGGLGNQPQHF

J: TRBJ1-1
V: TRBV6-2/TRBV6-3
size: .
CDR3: CASSRTGGTEAFF

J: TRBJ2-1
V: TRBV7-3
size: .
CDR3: CASSRNRVSEQFF

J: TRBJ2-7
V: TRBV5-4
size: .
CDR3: CASSFRRGGYEQYF

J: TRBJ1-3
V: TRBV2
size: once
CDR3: CASSAPGDTIYF

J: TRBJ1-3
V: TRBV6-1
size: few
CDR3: CASSEGRGRYPLMGNTIYF

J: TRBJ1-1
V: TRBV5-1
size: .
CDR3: CASSLSGQRYTEAFF

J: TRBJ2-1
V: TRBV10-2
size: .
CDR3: CASSGAREQFF

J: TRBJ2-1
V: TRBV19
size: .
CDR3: CASSIRGQSFSYNEQFF

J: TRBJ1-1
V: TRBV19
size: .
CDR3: CASSIGRVENTEAFF

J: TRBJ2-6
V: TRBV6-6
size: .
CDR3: CASSLLRSGGDVTGANVLTF

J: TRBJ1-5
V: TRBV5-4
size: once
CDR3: CASSLGGRDQPQHF

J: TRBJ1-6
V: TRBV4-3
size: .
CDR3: CASSQASSLDSPLHF